This passage covers 22 T cell receptor beta chains from one sample sequenced in a study of identical twins' blood T cells. Each CDR3 protein gets one entry after TCRdb re-called the 5' RACE reads with MiXCR. The sample yields 350,000 to 450,000 distinct CDR3 sequences, 28% seen once. Specimen: PBMCs. These receptors originate from a woman aged 18 to 55 in good health.

In this sample, this clonotype turned up a few times. The chain combines TRBV20-1 with TRBJ1-2; D ambiguous. CDR3 length equals 11 residues. The V gene's germline CDR1 is DFQATT and CDR2 SNEGSKA (reference sequence). Trimming removed 7 bases at V and 0 bases at J, with 6 bases between. CDR3 nucleotide sequence: TGCAGTGTTTCTGCTAACTATGGCTACACCTTC. It specifies CSVSANYGYTF.

This chain uses TRBV12-5 with TRBJ1-2; possible D gene TRBD1, 6 bases. Germline V gene lookup returns CDR1 LGHNT and CDR2 FRNRAP. The CDR3 length is 15 residues. V was cut by 3 bases and J by 7 bases, with 18 bases left in between. CDR3 nucleotides: TGTGCTAGTGGTTTACCTTCGGGGGCGTCGGGTGGCTACACCTTC. Translation: CASGLPSGASGGYTF.

Concerning this clonotype itself: A much larger clone lies a single base off, so this may be a read error. The chain combines TRBV3-1 with TRBJ2-1; D possibly corresponds to TRBD2 (6 bases). The germline gives CDR1 LGHDT, CDR2 YNNKEL (reference sequence). The CDR3 is 16 residues long. The V end was cut by 6 bases, the J end by 9 bases, with 24 bases between. The CDR3 sequence is CASRGLRGGPSGEQFF. The DNA for the CDR3 is TGTGCCAGCAGGGGTTTGAGGGGAGGCCCGAGTGGTGAGCAGTTCTTC.

The gene calls are TRBV10-1 and TRBJ2-1; D gene unclear. The CDR3 has 12 residues. Trimming removed 8 bases from V and 6 bases from J, with 11 bases in between. CDR1 WNHNN and CDR2 SYGVQD come from the germline V gene (reference sequence). The CDR3 sequence is CASGGRTNEQFF. DNA for the CDR3: TGCGCCAGCGGTGGAAGGACCAATGAGCAGTTCTTC.

This clonotype was recorded a few times. The V gene is TRBV11-2, the J gene TRBJ1-4; D call uncertain. The V gene lost 6 bases and the J gene lost 0 bases, with 11 bases spanning the gap. The CDR3 has 15 residues. Germline V gene data show CDR1 as SGHAT and CDR2 as FQNNGV. The CDR3: CASSPEPATNEKLFF. The CDR3 DNA follows: TGTGCCAGCAGTCCCGAGCCCGCAACTAATGAAAAACTGTTTTTT. Full variable domain (missing parts from reference TRBV11-2 and TRBJ1-4): EAGVAQSPRYKIIEKRQSVAFWCNPISGHATLYWYQQILGQGPKLLIQFQNNGVVDDSQLPKDRFSAERLKGVDSTLKIQPAKLEDSAVYLCASSPEPATNEKLFFGSGTQLSVL.

The V call is TRBV29-1, the J call TRBJ2-7, with 7 nucleotides matching TRBD1. Germline V gene lookup returns CDR1 SQVTM and CDR2 ANQGSEA. The junction had 10 bases not matched to a gene; V was cut back by 1 base and J by 4 bases. The CDR3 runs 15 residues. Here the CDR3 reads CSVEAVNRGTYEQYF. Here the CDR3 DNA reads TGCAGCGTTGAAGCGGTGAACAGGGGAACATACGAGCAGTACTTC.

This clonotype was seen more than once but under ten times. J is TRBJ1-1 and V is TRBV27, with 9 bases lining up with TRBD1. CDR1 is MNHEY, CDR2 SMNVEV, per germline (reference sequence). This CDR3 contains 15 residues. J lost 1 base, V lost 4 bases, and 4 bases had no gene match. CDR3 loop: CASSSTGGGNTEAFF. The CDR3 nucleotides read TGTGCCAGCAGTTCGACAGGGGGAGGGAACACTGAAGCTTTCTTT.

In regard to this clonotype: Since no conserved phenylalanine or tryptophan closes the CDR3, a read error is the likely cause. The rearrangement links TRBV29-1 to TRBJ2-1; 8 bases are shared with TRBD1. The trim removed 6 bases at V and 8 bases at J, leaving 12 bases unmatched. This CDR3 comprises 14 residues. Germline V gene lookup returns CDR1 SQVTM and CDR2 ANQGSEA. The CDR3 nucleotides read TGCAGCGTAATTGCCGGGGACAGGCCAGATGAGCAGTTCTTA. Protein sequence: CSVIAGDRPDEQFL.

In this sample, this clonotype turned up a few times. The rearrangement uses TRBV27 and TRBJ1-1; 7 nucleotides agree with TRBD1. In germline, CDR1 is MNHEY, CDR2 SMNVEV (reference sequence). J lost 5 bases, V lost 5 bases, and 8 bases had no gene match. CDR3 length: 14 amino acids. The CDR3 nucleotides read TGTGCCAGCAGTCAGGGGGGAGATCTTACTGAAGCTTTCTTT. Translating gives CASSQGGDLTEAFF.

Comment on this clonotype: Just one base apart from a much larger clone, this may be a read error. This rearrangement joins TRBV27 to TRBJ2-4, with 7 nucleotides matching TRBD2. The CDR3 extends over 15 amino acids. Germline loops: CDR1 MNHEY, CDR2 SMNVEV (reference sequence). The junction had 3 bases not matched to a gene; V was cut back by 2 bases and J by 2 bases. The CDR3 bases are TGTGCCAGCAGTTTAGCGGGAGAAACCAAAAACATTCAGTACTTC. It specifies CASSLAGETKNIQYF.

This clonotype came up many times. The chain is built from TRBV2 and TRBJ1-1, with 11 bases that match TRBD1. CDR3 length: 13 residues. V lost 9 bases to trimming and J lost 7 bases; unmatched junction nucleotides: 7. The germline V gene encodes CDR1 SNHLY and CDR2 FYNNEI. The CDR3 loop reads CARRTGGEVEAFF. The CDR3 DNA is TGTGCCAGACGGACAGGGGGCGAGGTTGAAGCTTTCTTT.

The J gene is TRBJ2-1, the V gene TRBV5-4, with 13 bases aligning to TRBD2. V trimming: 0 bases; J trimming: 6 bases; junction bases outside the gene matches: 3. There are 16 residues in the CDR3. The germline V gene encodes CDR1 SGHNT and CDR2 YYREEE (reference sequence). The DNA for the CDR3 is TGTGCCAGCAGCTTGGGCGGGACTAGCGGGATCAATGAGCAGTTCTTC. It codes for CASSLGGTSGINEQFF.

The chain has TRBV9 and TRBJ2-1, with TRBD2 matching 7 bases. The germline V gene encodes CDR1 SGDLS and CDR2 YYNGEE. The CDR3 sequence is 15 residues long. After removal of 0 bases from V and 0 bases from J, the junction contained 0 bases not matched to a gene. Here the CDR3 DNA reads TGTGCCAGCAGCGTAGGCGGGGGCTCCTACAATGAGCAGTTCTTC. Translated: CASSVGGGSYNEQFF.

Only a few counts were recorded for this clonotype. This chain uses TRBV12-3 or TRBV12-4 with TRBJ1-5; weak D call: TRBD1 (5 bases). Trimming took off 6 bases at V and 4 bases at J, with 13 bases between the two ends. The CDR3 loop spans 14 amino acids. The CDR3 loop is CASSSTVWNQPQHF. The CDR3 DNA sequence: TGTGCCAGCAGCTCGACAGTTTGGAATCAGCCCCAGCATTTT.

The sample holds a few counts of this clonotype. The chain couples TRBV29-1 to TRBJ1-2, with a possible D match to TRBD1 (5 bases). The CDR3 extends over 13 amino acids. V lost 6 bases, J lost 8 bases, and 19 bases lay in between. Germline V CDR1 and CDR2: SQVTM, ANQGSEA. The CDR3 is CSVEKGRAGGYTF. The CDR3, as DNA: TGCAGCGTGGAAAAGGGGAGGGCAGGAGGCTACACCTTC.

This clonotype was seen repeatedly, ten times or more. The CDR3 reads CASSFYLGHSGTVTYEQYF. CDR3 DNA sequence: TGTGCCAGCAGTTTTTATCTGGGCCATTCCGGGACGGTTACCTACGAGCAGTACTTC. The chain is built from TRBV6-2 or TRBV6-3 and TRBJ2-7, with D perhaps given as TRBD1 or TRBD2 (5 bases each). Looked up from germline, CDR1 is MNHEY and CDR2 is SVGEGT. The V gene lost 4 bases and the J gene lost 2 bases, with 27 bases spanning the gap. The CDR3 loop spans 19 amino acids.

This clonotype turned up a few times. The chain recombines TRBV7-2 with TRBJ1-1, with D hard to call. The germline CDR1 and CDR2 sequences are SGHTA and FQGNSA. This CDR3 has 14 residues. The V end was cut by 3 bases, the J end by 1 base, with 9 bases between. Written as DNA, the CDR3 is TGTGCCAGCAGCTTGATGTCGGGGAACACTGAAGCTTTCTTT. Its protein product is CASSLMSGNTEAFF.

The V gene is TRBV6-5, the J gene TRBJ1-2; TRBD1 matches at 7 bases. The CDR3 runs to 15 residues. The junction had 13 bases not matched to a gene; V was cut back by 6 bases and J by 6 bases. CDR1 and CDR2 (germline): MNHEY, SVGAGI. CDR3 coding DNA: TGTGCCAGCAGCCGACAGGGAAATGGCTTCAATGGCTACACCTTC. Translating it yields CASSRQGNGFNGYTF.

Here the CDR3 DNA reads TGTGCCATCAACGAGGGGGACACCGGGGAGCTGTTTTTT. Residues: CAINEGDTGELFF. This sequence joins TRBV10-3 and TRBJ2-2, with a tentative D call TRBD1 (6 bases). This CDR3 contains 13 residues. CDR1 is ENHRY and CDR2 is SYGVKD in the germline V gene. The V end lost 7 bases, the J end lost 3 bases, and 9 bases lay between the germline ends.

The chain links TRBV7-9 to TRBJ1-1; D ambiguous. The germline gives CDR1 SEHNR, CDR2 FQNEAQ (reference sequence). Trimming stripped 1 base from V and 3 bases from J, with 9 bases between. The CDR3 covers 14 residues. The CDR3 here is CASSLVPGDTEAFF. The CDR3 DNA reads TGTGCCAGCAGCTTAGTTCCGGGAGACACTGAAGCTTTCTTT.

The chain uses TRBV4-2 and TRBJ2-1; 8 positions match TRBD2. J lost 6 bases, V lost 3 bases, and 13 bases had no gene match. CDR1 and CDR2 from the germline V gene are LGHNA and YNFKEQ. The length of the CDR3 is 17 residues. CDR3 in DNA: TGTGCCAGCAGCCATCCTATCCCACCGGGACTAGTCAATGAGCAGTTCTTC. Translation: CASSHPIPPGLVNEQFF.

J is TRBJ2-1 and V is TRBV19, with D possibly being TRBD2 (6 bases). Germline V lookup: CDR1 LNHDA, CDR2 SQIVND (reference sequence). CDR3 length equals 14 residues. V was trimmed by 7 bases and J by 4 bases, leaving 14 bases between them. For the CDR3, the DNA is TGTGCCAGTACCATGGGAGGACTTTACAATGAGCAGTTCTTC. Translated: CASTMGGLYNEQFF.